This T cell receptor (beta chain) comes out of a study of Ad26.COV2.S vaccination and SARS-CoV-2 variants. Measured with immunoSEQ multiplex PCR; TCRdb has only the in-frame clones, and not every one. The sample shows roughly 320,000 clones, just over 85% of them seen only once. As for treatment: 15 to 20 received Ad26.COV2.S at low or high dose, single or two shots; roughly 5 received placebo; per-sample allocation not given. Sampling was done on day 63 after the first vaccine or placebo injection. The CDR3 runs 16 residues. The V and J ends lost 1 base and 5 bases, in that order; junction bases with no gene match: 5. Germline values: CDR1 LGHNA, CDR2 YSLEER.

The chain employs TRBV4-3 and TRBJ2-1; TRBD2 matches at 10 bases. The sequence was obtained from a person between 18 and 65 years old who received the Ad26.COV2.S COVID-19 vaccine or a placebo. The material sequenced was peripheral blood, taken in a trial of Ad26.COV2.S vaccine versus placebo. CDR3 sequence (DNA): TGCGCCAGCAGCCAAGGAACTAGCGGGGAAAACAATGAGCAGTTCTTC. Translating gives CASSQGTSGENNEQFF.